This is a list of T cell receptor beta chains from one sample in a study of cytomegalovirus exposure and HLA in healthy donors. The data were produced by immunoSEQ multiplex PCR, yet TCRdb's version contains in-frame clones alone and is incomplete. This sample has roughly 330,000 clones, with around 90% found just once. The source material was PBMCs. These receptors originate from a woman aged 25 to 39 in good health and CMV-seropositive. Both conserved end residues are part of each CDR3. Fields, in order: V gene, clone size, D gene, J gene, CDR3 DNA, CDR3 protein. A D gene is named only where the DNA matches it firmly. The size field is filled for only some rows; it gives once, few, many or a size class.

TRBV28	-	TRBD1	TRBJ2-5	TGTGCCAGCAACGAGCAGGGGGCATGGGAGACCCAGTACTTC	CASNEQGAWETQYF
TRBV2	-	TRBD2	TRBJ2-7	TGTGCCAGCAGTGAAGCGCATCTAGCGGGGGCCTACGAGCAGTACTTC	CASSEAHLAGAYEQYF
TRBV6-5	-	TRBD2	TRBJ2-1	TGTGCCAGTAGCGGGGGGGCAAATGAGCAGTTCTTC	CASSGGANEQFF
TRBV4-3	-	-	TRBJ2-1	TGCGCCAGCAGCCAAGATCTTGAGGGGAGACCAGGGAATGAGCAGTTCTTC	CASSQDLEGRPGNEQFF
TRBV7-9	few	-	TRBJ1-5	TGTGCCAGCAGCTTTGGGGATGGGGGCAATCAGCCCCAGCATTTT	CASSFGDGGNQPQHF
TRBV5-1	-	TRBD2	TRBJ2-1	TGCGCCAGCAGCCCGGGAGCGGGGGGGCCGAATGAGCAGTTCTTC	CASSPGAGGPNEQFF
TRBV5-6	-	TRBD1	TRBJ2-7	TGTGCCAGCAGCCCCGGGACAGGGTCCTACGAGCAGTACTTC	CASSPGTGSYEQYF
TRBV4-1	-	-	TRBJ2-3	TGCGCCAGCAGCTCCGGGACTCGACCCACAGATACGCAGTATTTT	CASSSGTRPTDTQYF
TRBV7-6	-	TRBD1	TRBJ2-7	TGTGCCAGCAGCTTAGAGGGGAACAGGGGGCGATACGAGCAGTACTTC	CASSLEGNRGRYEQYF
TRBV28	-	-	TRBJ1-1	TGTGCCAGCAGTTTTCGTCAGAACACTGAAGCTTTCTTT	CASSFRQNTEAFF
TRBV5-1	-	-	TRBJ2-3	TGCGCCAGCAGCTTGGGTGTAGATACGCAGTATTTT	CASSLGVDTQYF
TRBV10-2	-	TRBD1	TRBJ1-4	TGCGCCAGCAACTCAGGGGGGTCTAATGAAAAACTGTTTTTT	CASNSGGSNEKLFF
TRBV29-1	-	-	TRBJ2-7	TGCAGCGTTGGTCAGGGGCCTAAGAGCTCCTACGAGCAGTACTTC	CSVGQGPKSSYEQYF
TRBV2	-	-	TRBJ1-6	TGTGCCAGCAGTGACGTGCAGGGTACCTTTTCGACCCTCCACTTT	CASSDVQGTFSTLHF
TRBV27	-	TRBD2	TRBJ2-2	TGTGCCAGCAGTTTATCTATAGGGTGGACTAGGAACACCGGGGAGCTGTTTTTT	CASSLSIGWTRNTGELFF
TRBV14	once	TRBD2	TRBJ2-5	TGTGCCAGCAGCCAGACGAAGCGGGGGGGCCACGAGACCCAGTACTTC	CASSQTKRGGHETQYF
TRBV5-1	-	-	TRBJ2-7	TGCGCCAGCAGCTTGGCCTACAGCTACGAGCAGTACTTC	CASSLAYSYEQYF
TRBV5-5	-	-	TRBJ1-1	TGTGCCAGCAGCGGAGACCGGGACAAAGTCATGAACACTGAAGCTTTCTTT	CASSGDRDKVMNTEAFF
TRBV30	-	-	TRBJ2-7	TGTGCCTGGAGTCAGGGGAACTACGAGCAGTACTTC	CAWSQGNYEQYF
TRBV7-2	-	-	TRBJ2-3	TGTGCCAGCAGTTCCAGCCTACTAGAGTATACGCAGTATTTT	CASSSSLLEYTQYF
TRBV28	-	-	TRBJ1-4	TGTGCCAGCAGTTTTTTGTTAAAGGAAAAACTGTTTTTT	CASSFLLKEKLFF
TRBV11-3	-	TRBD2	TRBJ2-1	TGTGCCAGCAGCTTCTCGGGAGGACCCTACAATGAGCAGTTCTTC	CASSFSGGPYNEQFF
TRBV5-6	-	-	TRBJ2-7	TGTGCCAGCAGCCTACAAACCTACGAGCAGTACTTC	CASSLQTYEQYF
TRBV6-1	-	-	TRBJ2-2	TGTGCCAGCAGTGAAGCGCTTTCGGGTACCGGGGAGCTGTTTTTT	CASSEALSGTGELFF
TRBV6-1	-	-	TRBJ1-2	TGTGCCAGCAGTGAAGAGAATTGGTCCGTGGGTGGCTACACCTTC	CASSEENWSVGGYTF
TRBV7-2	once	-	TRBJ1-1	TGTGCCAGCAGCGGTATCAGGGGCCTCACTGAAGCTTTCTTT	CASSGIRGLTEAFF
TRBV27	-	-	TRBJ2-3	TGTGCCAGTCAATCCCGCGGGGGCCGTTTTAGGGATACGCAGTATTTT	CASQSRGGRFRDTQYF
TRBV7-8	-	-	TRBJ1-2	TGTGCCAGCAGCTTACGGGGGAGCTATGGCTACACCTTC	CASSLRGSYGYTF
TRBV4-2	few	TRBD1	TRBJ1-5	TGTGCCAGCAGCCAAGACCTGGACAGGGCGGTTCAGCCCCAGCATTTT	CASSQDLDRAVQPQHF
TRBV7-7	-	-	TRBJ2-2	TGTGCCAGCAGCTCCGGAGGGCGCGGGGAGCTGTTTTTT	CASSSGGRGELFF
TRBV30	-	TRBD2	TRBJ2-1	TGTGCCTGGAGTGTAACTAGCGGGATTATGAATGAGCAGTTCTTC	CAWSVTSGIMNEQFF
TRBV15	once	-	TRBJ2-5	TGTGCCACCAGCAGAGATTTTGGGCAGGCGAACAAATTACAAGAGACCCAGTACTTC	CATSRDFGQANKLQETQYF
TRBV7-7	-	TRBD2	TRBJ2-1	TGTGCCAGCAGCTTAGCGGCGGCTAGCGGGAGCCCCTCCTACAATGAGCAGTTCTTC	CASSLAAASGSPSYNEQFF
TRBV9	-	-	TRBJ2-7	TGTGCCAGCAGCGTAGGACACAGGGAAATCGACTACGAGCAGTACTTC	CASSVGHREIDYEQYF
TRBV7-2	-	TRBD2	TRBJ2-7	TGTGCCAGCAGCCTCCGGGTAGCGGGCCCACCTTCCTACGAGCAGTACTTC	CASSLRVAGPPSYEQYF
TRBV6-5	-	-	TRBJ2-1	TGTGCCAGCAGTTACGGGGGGCCCGAATACAATGAGCAGTTCTTC	CASSYGGPEYNEQFF
TRBV30	-	-	TRBJ1-5	TGTGCCTGGAGTACGAGGGGCAATCAGCCCCAGCATTTT	CAWSTRGNQPQHF
TRBV7-2	-	-	TRBJ2-1	TGTGCCAGCAGCTCCCCCATCAATGAGCAGTTCTTC	CASSSPINEQFF
TRBV6-5	-	-	TRBJ2-7	TGTGCCAGCAGTGTACAGGGTCCTGCCTACGAGCAGTACTTC	CASSVQGPAYEQYF
TRBV9	-	TRBD1	TRBJ1-5	TGTGCCAGCAGCGTAGGTTGGGAGACAGGGGGAACCCAGCCCCAGCATTTT	CASSVGWETGGTQPQHF
TRBV5-5	once	TRBD1	TRBJ2-3	TGTGCCAGCAGCGGAACAGGGGTTAGCACAGATACGCAGTATTTT	CASSGTGVSTDTQYF
TRBV27	-	-	TRBJ2-7	TGTGCCAGCAGTTTTGGACGGTTTTACGAGCAGTACTTC	CASSFGRFYEQYF
TRBV11-2	few	-	TRBJ1-2	TGTGCCAGCGGGGGGTTTAACTATGGCTACACCTTC	CASGGFNYGYTF
TRBV6-1	few	-	TRBJ1-2	TGTGCCAGCAGTGGGATTTGGCTCGGAAACACCTTC	CASSGIWLGNTF
TRBV28	once	-	TRBJ2-3	TGTGCCAGCTCCCCATATGTTTTCAGGTCCCACAAGGCGCAGTATTTT	CASSPYVFRSHKAQYF
TRBV18	-	TRBD1	TRBJ1-2	TGTGCCAGCTCAGCCGACAGGGTGCCTAACTATGGCTACACCTTC	CASSADRVPNYGYTF
TRBV7-6	-	-	TRBJ2-1	TGTGCCAGCAGCCCTCTCCTGGGGGCGAATGAGCAGTTCTTC	CASSPLLGANEQFF
TRBV7-9	-	-	TRBJ2-7	TGTGCCAGCAGCCCGTCTAGGGGGAACCAGTATAATACCTACGAGCAGTACTTC	CASSPSRGNQYNTYEQYF
TRBV19	-	-	TRBJ1-5	TGTGCCAGTAGAGTTCATTCGGACAATCAGCCCCAGCATTTT	CASRVHSDNQPQHF
TRBV9	once	-	TRBJ2-1	TGTGCCAGCAGCGTAAGGAGGGAGGACAGATACAATGAGCAGTTCTTC	CASSVRREDRYNEQFF
TRBV7-6	-	TRBD1	TRBJ1-1	TGTGCCAGCAGCCCTGGACAGGCGCTTGAAGCTTTCTTT	CASSPGQALEAFF
TRBV19	-	TRBD1	TRBJ1-4	TGTGCCAGTCCCGACAGGGATGGGGAAAAACTGTTTTTT	CASPDRDGEKLFF
TRBV25-1	-	-	TRBJ2-5	TGTGCCAGCAGTGGGAGACTACTCCAAGAGACCCAGTACTTC	CASSGRLLQETQYF
TRBV27	-	-	TRBJ1-2	TGTGCCAGCAGTCCCCCTGGGGACGGCTATGGCTACACCTTC	CASSPPGDGYGYTF
TRBV27	-	-	TRBJ1-1	TGTGCCAGCAGAGAGGGCACTGAAGCTTTCTTT	CASREGTEAFF
TRBV13	-	TRBD1	TRBJ2-7	TGTGCCAGCAGCTCGCGTCCGGGACAGGGAAGGGCTCGACCCTACGAGCAGTACTTC	CASSSRPGQGRARPYEQYF
TRBV28	-	-	TRBJ1-2	TGTGCCAGCAGCTCGAGCCCCGGCGGCTATGGCTACACCTTC	CASSSSPGGYGYTF